This TCR beta chain was sequenced for a study of shared clonotypes between healthy human individuals. Study-level results: Sharing across several donors was seen in around 5.1% of naive CD4 clonotypes. Sampling was confined to blood; repertoires within tissues likely differ.

The study ran the assay at deep level. Sorted-subset replicate PCR reactions contained roughly 190 ng DNA, corresponding to approximately 30,000 T cell genomes. TCRdb keeps only in-frame clones here, not all; method: immunoSEQ multiplex PCR. The profile covers a few million clones, with 85% to 95% appearing a single time and 0.13% to 0.15% taken by the ten largest. Germline CDR1 SGHRS, CDR2 YFSETQ. This CDR3 region has 14 residues. The V end lost 2 bases, the J end lost 0 bases, and 5 bases lay between the germline ends. Regarding this clone: The antigen is unknown.

The sequencing sample was made of naive CD4+ T cells sorted from blood. Documented subset: CD45RA+ positively selected. The chain is built from TRBV5-1 and TRBJ1-4; no clear D. This receptor was taken from a man aged 18 to 29 in good health. CDR3 in amino acids: CASSLYATNEKLFF. CDR3 coding DNA: TGCGCCAGCAGCTTATATGCAACTAATGAAAAACTGTTTTTT.